This TCR beta chain stems from a study of T-cell reconstitution after alpha-beta-depleted transplantation in children. General study results and limits: A year had passed since transplant, and T-cell counts and diversity by then came mostly from newly produced T cells.

A library of TCRbeta sequences, prepared with unique molecular identifiers, was generated. TCRdb reprocessed the PCR reads with MiXCR, giving one entry per CDR3 protein. The sample holds 200,000 or so distinct CDR3 sequences, around 5.9% seen once. The ends were cut back, 11 bases at V and 0 bases at J, with 10 bases in the middle. The CDR3 extends over 13 amino acids. CDR1 is MNHEY, CDR2 SVGEGT, per germline. This clonotype was recorded many times. The antigen remains undetermined. This clonotype originated in a girl under three years old with combined immunodeficiency, due to receive a stem cell transplant. The V gene is TRBV6-2 or TRBV6-3, the J gene TRBJ2-2, with D possibly being TRBD2 (7 bases). Sequencing was performed on PBMCs, taken before TCRalphabeta/CD19-depleted stem cell transplant. CDR3 bases: TGTGCCGGGGGGGGCGCGAACACCGGGGAGCTGTTTTTT. Translated, it gives CAGGGANTGELFF.